This is a list of T cell receptor beta chains from one sample in a study of spatial heterogeneity in lung cancer. One entry per CDR3 protein results from TCRdb running MiXCR on the 5' RACE reads. Of around 12,000 distinct CDR3 sequences listed, roughly an eighth are singletons. This specimen was PBMCs, taken at surgery. The receptors derive from a female donor with early-stage non-small cell lung cancer. The CDR3 runs from the conserved cysteine through the conserved F or W. The D gene is left open where the match is weak. Some rows have no size entry. The others give once, few or many, or a class for an expanded clone.

D gene | clone size | J gene | V gene | CDR3 protein | CDR3 DNA
. | many | TRBJ2-5 | TRBV29-1 | CSARQETQYF | TGCAGCGCCCGCCAAGAGACCCAGTACTTC
. | many | TRBJ1-2 | TRBV10-3 | CAISETPGYGYTF | TGTGCCATCAGTGAGACTCCGGGATATGGCTACACCTTC
. | . | TRBJ2-5 | TRBV1 | CTEVPRETQYF | TGCACCGAAGTACCCCGAGAGACCCAGTACTTC
. | many | TRBJ1-5 | TRBV28 | CASGRQPGNQPQHF | TGTGCCAGCGGCCGGCAGCCTGGCAATCAGCCCCAGCATTTT
. | many | TRBJ2-7 | TRBV23-1 | CASSTNTGRPAF | TGCGCCAGCAGTACGAACACGGGGCGACCCGCCTTC
TRBD2 | many | TRBJ2-2 | TRBV19 | CASRPWGAGKNTGELFF | TGTGCCAGTAGACCTTGGGGAGCGGGGAAGAACACCGGGGAGCTGTTTTTT
. | few | TRBJ1-2 | TRBV20-1 | CSEDALGDGYTF | TGCAGTGAAGACGCATTAGGGGACGGCTACACCTTC
TRBD2 | many | TRBJ2-1 | TRBV5-1 | CASSGGTSGIGEQFF | TGCGCCAGCAGCGGGGGGACTAGCGGGATTGGTGAGCAGTTCTTC
. | many | TRBJ2-5 | TRBV29-1 | CSVAGTIQETQYF | TGCAGCGTTGCCGGGACAATCCAAGAGACCCAGTACTTC
. | . | TRBJ2-1 | TRBV27 | CASSSDYNEQFF | TGTGCCAGCAGCTCCGACTACAATGAGCAGTTCTTC
TRBD2 | many | TRBJ2-2 | TRBV7-6 | CASSLEAAGLAGFMLTGELFF | TGTGCCAGCAGCTTAGAAGCCGCCGGACTAGCGGGCTTCATGTTGACCGGGGAGCTGTTTTTT
TRBD1 | medium-sized | TRBJ2-2 | TRBV18 | CASSPQATGMAGELFF | TGTGCCAGCTCACCACAGGCGACAGGGATGGCCGGGGAGCTGTTTTTT
. | . | TRBJ2-1 | TRBV15 | CATSRALVQTGKEQFF | TGTGCCACCAGCAGAGCCTTGGTACAGACGGGCAAGGAGCAGTTCTTC
. | many | TRBJ2-2 | TRBV5-5 | CASSPDPNTGELFF | TGTGCCAGCAGCCCCGACCCGAACACCGGGGAGCTGTTTTTT
. | . | TRBJ1-1 | TRBV18 | CASSPSGTSAFF | TGTGCCAGCTCACCGTCCGGGACATCAGCTTTCTTT
TRBD2 | many | TRBJ2-5 | TRBV7-2 | CASSPGTSGSIQYF | TGTGCCAGCAGCCCTGGGACTAGCGGGAGTATCCAGTACTTC
. | . | TRBJ2-7 | TRBV5-1 | CACSLGKAYEQYF | TGCGCCTGCAGCTTGGGGAAGGCCTACGAGCAGTACTTC
TRBD2 | medium-sized | TRBJ2-7 | TRBV29-1 | CSVEQHSGSSDEQYF | TGCAGCGTTGAACAGCACAGCGGGAGTAGCGACGAGCAGTACTTC
TRBD2 | medium-sized | TRBJ2-2 | TRBV6-6 | CASMTRSGGTGELFF | TGTGCCAGCATGACTAGAAGCGGGGGCACCGGGGAGCTGTTTTTT
. | many | TRBJ2-1 | TRBV29-1 | CSGARTNEQFF | TGCAGCGGGGCACGGACCAATGAGCAGTTCTTC